This entry concerns a single TCR beta chain. The data stem from a study of blood T cell repertoires in COVID-19. Whole-study context: Acute and convalescent COVID-19 specimens originated in the United States, Italy and Spain. T cells, B-cell-depleted T cells, or PBMCs provided the cDNA or gDNA that served as material.

This CDR3 has 15 residues. V lost 6 bases and J 0 bases, leaving 9 bases between the germline ends. The V gene's germline CDR1 is MNHEY and CDR2 SMNVEV (reference sequence). Original data processing: The assay estimated nucleated cells by amplifying reference gene primers. Some clones are missing from TCRdb's copy, which holds only in-frame ones; the method was immunoSEQ multiplex PCR. The DNA was the basis for D and trimming; V, J and clone size are from that table. The table lists 150,000 or so clones, about 89% of them singletons. Patients at the Seattle site were enrolled during active infection and followed longitudinally.

The J gene is TRBJ1-6, the V gene TRBV27; no firm D call. The sequenced material came from peripheral blood. This TCR came from a woman aged 70-85 years with COVID-19, enrolled during active disease. The CDR3: CASRPLSSYNSPLHF. The CDR3 coding sequence is TGTGCCAGCAGACCCCTAAGCTCCTATAATTCACCCCTCCACTTT.